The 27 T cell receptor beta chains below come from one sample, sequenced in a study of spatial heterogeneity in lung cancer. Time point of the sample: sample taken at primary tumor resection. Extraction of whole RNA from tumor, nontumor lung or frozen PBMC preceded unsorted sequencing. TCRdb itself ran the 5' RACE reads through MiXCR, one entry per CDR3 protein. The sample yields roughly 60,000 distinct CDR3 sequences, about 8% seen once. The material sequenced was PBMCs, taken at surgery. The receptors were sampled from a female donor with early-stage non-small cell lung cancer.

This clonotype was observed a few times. CDR3 amino acids: CASSQPRGRGTYNEQFF. The CDR3 DNA reads TGCGCCAGCAGCCAACCCCGCGGGAGGGGGACCTACAATGAGCAGTTCTTC. The chain uses TRBV4-1 and TRBJ2-1; 9 bases are shared with TRBD2. Germline assignment: CDR1 MGHRA and CDR2 YSYEKL. The V and J ends lost 2 bases and 2 bases, in that order; junction bases with no gene match: 7. CDR3 length equals 17 residues.

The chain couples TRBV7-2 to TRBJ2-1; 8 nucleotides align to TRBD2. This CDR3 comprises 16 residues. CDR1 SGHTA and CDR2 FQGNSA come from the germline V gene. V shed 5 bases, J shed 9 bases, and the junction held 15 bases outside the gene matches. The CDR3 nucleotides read TGTGCCAGCAGCACACAAGCGGGAGTCCCGTGGGTTGAGCAGTTCTTC. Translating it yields CASSTQAGVPWVEQFF.

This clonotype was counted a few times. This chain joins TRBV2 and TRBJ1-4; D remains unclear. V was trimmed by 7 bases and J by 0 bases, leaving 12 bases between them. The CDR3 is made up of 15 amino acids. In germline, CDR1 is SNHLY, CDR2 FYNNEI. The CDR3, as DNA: TGTGCCAGCACTCGGCAGCCCGCAACTAATGAAAAACTGTTTTTT. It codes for CASTRQPATNEKLFF.

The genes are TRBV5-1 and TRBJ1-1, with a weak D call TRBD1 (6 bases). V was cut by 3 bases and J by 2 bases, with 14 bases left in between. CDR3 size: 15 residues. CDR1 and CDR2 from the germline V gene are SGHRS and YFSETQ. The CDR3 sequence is CASSSEGGPNTEAFF. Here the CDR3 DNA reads TGCGCCAGCAGCTCGGAAGGGGGACCCAACACTGAAGCTTTCTTT.

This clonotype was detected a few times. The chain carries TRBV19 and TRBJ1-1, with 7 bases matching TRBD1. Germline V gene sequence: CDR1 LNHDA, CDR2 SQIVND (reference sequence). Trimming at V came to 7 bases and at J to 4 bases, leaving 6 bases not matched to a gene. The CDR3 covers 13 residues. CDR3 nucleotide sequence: TGTGCCAGTAAAATCCAGGGGGGCACTGAAGCTTTCTTT. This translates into CASKIQGGTEAFF.

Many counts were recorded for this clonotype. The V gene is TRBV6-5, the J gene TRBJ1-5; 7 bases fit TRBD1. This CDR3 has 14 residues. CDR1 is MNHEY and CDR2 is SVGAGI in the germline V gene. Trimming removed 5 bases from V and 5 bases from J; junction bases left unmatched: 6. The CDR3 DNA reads TGTGCCAGCAGTCAACAGGGGTTCGATCAGCCCCAGCATTTT. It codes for CASSQQGFDQPQHF.

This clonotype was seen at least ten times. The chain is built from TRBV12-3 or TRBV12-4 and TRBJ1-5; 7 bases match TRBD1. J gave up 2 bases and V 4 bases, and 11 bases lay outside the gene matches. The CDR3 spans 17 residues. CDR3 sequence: CASSSSLYRGGNQPQHF. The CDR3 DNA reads TGTGCCAGCAGTTCCTCACTATACAGGGGTGGCAATCAGCCCCAGCATTTT.

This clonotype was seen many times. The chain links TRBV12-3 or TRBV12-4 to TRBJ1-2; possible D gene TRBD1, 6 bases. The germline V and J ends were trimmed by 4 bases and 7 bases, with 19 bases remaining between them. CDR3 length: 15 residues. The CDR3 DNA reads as TGTGCCAGCAGTTATCAGGGGACCCCTAGGAGTGGCTACACCTTC. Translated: CASSYQGTPRSGYTF.

CDR3 sequence reads: CASRRGGEQYV. For the CDR3, the DNA is TGTGCCAGCAGGCGAGGAGGCGAGCAGTACGTC. The chain recombines TRBV6-1 with TRBJ2-7; weak D call: TRBD2 (5 bases). V was shortened by 6 bases and J by 6 bases, with 9 bases between the two germline ends. Per the germline V gene, CDR1 is MNHNS and CDR2 is SASEGT. This CDR3 has 11 residues.

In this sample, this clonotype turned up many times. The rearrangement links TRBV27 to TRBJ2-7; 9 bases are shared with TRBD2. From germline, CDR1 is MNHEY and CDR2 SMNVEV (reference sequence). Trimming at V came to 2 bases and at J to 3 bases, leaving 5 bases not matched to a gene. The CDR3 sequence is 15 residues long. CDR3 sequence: CASSLGGRGLYEQYF. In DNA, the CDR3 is TGTGCCAGCAGTTTAGGCGGGAGGGGGCTCTACGAGCAGTACTTC.

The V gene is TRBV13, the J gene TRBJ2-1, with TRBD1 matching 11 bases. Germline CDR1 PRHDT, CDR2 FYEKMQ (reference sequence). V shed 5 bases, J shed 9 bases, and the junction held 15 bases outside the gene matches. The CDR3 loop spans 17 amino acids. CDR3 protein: CASSPPWTGGTYGEQFF. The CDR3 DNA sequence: TGTGCCAGCAGCCCCCCTTGGACAGGGGGCACATATGGTGAGCAGTTCTTC. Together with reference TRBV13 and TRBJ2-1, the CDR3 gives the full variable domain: AAGVIQSPRHLIKEKRETATLKCYPIPRHDTVYWYQQGPGQDPQFLISFYEKMQSDKGSIPDRFSAQQFSDYHSELNMSSLELGDSALYFCASSPPWTGGTYGEQFFGPGTRLTVL.

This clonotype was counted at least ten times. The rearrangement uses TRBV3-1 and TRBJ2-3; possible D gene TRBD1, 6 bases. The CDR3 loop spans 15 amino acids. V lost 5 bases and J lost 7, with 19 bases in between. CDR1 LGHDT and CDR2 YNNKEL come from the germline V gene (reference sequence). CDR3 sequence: CASSFDRNKGNTQYF. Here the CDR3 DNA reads TGTGCCAGCAGCTTTGACAGGAATAAGGGGAATACGCAGTATTTT.

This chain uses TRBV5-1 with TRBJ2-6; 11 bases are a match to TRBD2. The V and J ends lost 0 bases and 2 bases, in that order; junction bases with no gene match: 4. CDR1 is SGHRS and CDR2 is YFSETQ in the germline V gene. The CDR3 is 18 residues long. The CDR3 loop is CASSLELAGVPGANVLTF. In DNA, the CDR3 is TGCGCCAGCAGCTTGGAACTAGCGGGGGTACCTGGGGCCAACGTCCTGACTTTC.

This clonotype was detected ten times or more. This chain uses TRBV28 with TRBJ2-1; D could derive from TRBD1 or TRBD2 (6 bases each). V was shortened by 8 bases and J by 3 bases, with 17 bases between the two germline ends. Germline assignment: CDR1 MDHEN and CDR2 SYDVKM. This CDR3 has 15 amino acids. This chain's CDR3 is CASGGPAGSYNEQFF. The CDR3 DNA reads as TGTGCCAGCGGGGGGCCCGCGGGGAGCTACAATGAGCAGTTCTTC.

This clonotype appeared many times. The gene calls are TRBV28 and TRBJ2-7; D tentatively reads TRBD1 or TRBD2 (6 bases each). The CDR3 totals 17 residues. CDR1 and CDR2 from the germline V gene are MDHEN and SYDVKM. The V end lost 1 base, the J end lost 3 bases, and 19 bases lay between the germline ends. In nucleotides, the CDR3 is TGTGCCAGCAGTTTATTCCTTGAGACAGGAGGGCGCTACGAGCAGTACGTC. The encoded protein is CASSLFLETGGRYEQYV.

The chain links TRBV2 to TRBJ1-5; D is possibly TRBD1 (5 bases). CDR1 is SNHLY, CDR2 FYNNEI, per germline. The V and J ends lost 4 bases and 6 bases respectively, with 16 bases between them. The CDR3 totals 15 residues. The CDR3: CASSVGTTGAQPQHF. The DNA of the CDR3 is TGTGCCAGCAGTGTGGGTACTACAGGTGCTCAGCCCCAGCATTTT.

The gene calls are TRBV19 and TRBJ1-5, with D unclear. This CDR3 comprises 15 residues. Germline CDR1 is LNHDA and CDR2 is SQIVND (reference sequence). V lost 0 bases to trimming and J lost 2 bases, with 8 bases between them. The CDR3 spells CASSIDRAGNQPQHF. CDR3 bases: TGTGCCAGTAGTATAGATCGGGCTGGCAATCAGCCCCAGCATTTT.

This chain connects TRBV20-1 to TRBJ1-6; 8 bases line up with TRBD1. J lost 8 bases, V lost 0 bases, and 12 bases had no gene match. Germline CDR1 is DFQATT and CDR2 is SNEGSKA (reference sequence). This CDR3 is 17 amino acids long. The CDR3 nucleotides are TGCAGTGCTAGAGATGAGGCAGGGGGCTGGAGAGATTCACCCCTCCACTTT. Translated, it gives CSARDEAGGWRDSPLHF.

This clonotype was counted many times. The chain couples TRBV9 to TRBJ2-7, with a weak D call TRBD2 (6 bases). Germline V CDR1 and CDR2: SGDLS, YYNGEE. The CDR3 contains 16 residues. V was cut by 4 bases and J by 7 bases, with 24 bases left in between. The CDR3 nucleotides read TGTGCCAGCAGCACAAACCGGGACTCCCTTGCTGGAGAGCAGTACTTC. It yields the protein CASSTNRDSLAGEQYF.

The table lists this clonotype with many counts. The CDR3 reads CASSQDRPGVATQYF. The CDR3 region has the DNA TGTGCCAGCAGCCAAGACCGTCCTGGCGTGGCTACGCAGTATTTT. The V gene is TRBV3-1, the J gene TRBJ2-3; no clear D gene. Per germline, CDR1 LGHDT and CDR2 YNNKEL (reference sequence). V was pared by 0 bases and J by 8 bases, with 15 bases between. This CDR3 comprises 15 residues.

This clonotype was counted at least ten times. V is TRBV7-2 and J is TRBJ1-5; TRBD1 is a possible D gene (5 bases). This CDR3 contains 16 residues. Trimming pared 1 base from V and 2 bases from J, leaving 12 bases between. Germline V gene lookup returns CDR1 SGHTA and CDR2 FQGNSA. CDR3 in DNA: TGTGCCAGCAGCTTAGGGGCAGGGTTCGGCAATCAGCCCCAGCATTTT. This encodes CASSLGAGFGNQPQHF.

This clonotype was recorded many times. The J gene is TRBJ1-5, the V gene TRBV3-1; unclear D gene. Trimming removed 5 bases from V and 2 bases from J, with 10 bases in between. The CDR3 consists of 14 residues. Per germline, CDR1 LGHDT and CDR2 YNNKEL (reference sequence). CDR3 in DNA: TGTGCCAGCAGCATGGGAAGGGGCAATCAGCCCCAGCATTTT. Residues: CASSMGRGNQPQHF.

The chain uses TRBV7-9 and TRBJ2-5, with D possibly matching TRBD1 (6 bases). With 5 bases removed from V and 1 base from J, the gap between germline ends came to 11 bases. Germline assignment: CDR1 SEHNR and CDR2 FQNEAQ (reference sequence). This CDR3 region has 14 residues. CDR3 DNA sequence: TGTGCCAGCAGCCAACAGGGCCCCCAAGAGACCCAGTACTTC. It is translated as CASSQQGPQETQYF.

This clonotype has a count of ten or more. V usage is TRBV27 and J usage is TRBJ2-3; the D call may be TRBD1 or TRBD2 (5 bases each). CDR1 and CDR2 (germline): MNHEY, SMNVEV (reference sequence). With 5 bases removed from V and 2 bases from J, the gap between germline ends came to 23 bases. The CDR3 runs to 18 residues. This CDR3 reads CASSPRVSGPPHTDTQYF. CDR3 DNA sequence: TGTGCCAGCAGTCCCCGGGTCTCGGGACCTCCGCACACAGATACGCAGTATTTT.

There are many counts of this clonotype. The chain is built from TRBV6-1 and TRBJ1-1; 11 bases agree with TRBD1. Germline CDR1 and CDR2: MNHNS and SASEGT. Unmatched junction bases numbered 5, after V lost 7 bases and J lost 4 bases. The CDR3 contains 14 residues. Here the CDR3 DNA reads TGTGCCAGCAAACTTGGGACAGGGGGCACTGAAGCTTTCTTT. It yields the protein CASKLGTGGTEAFF.

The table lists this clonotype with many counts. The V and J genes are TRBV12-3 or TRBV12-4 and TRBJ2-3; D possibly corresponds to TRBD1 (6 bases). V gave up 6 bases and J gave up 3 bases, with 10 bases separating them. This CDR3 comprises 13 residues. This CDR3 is CASRPTGTDTQYF. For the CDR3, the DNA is TGTGCCAGCAGACCCACAGGGACAGATACGCAGTATTTT.

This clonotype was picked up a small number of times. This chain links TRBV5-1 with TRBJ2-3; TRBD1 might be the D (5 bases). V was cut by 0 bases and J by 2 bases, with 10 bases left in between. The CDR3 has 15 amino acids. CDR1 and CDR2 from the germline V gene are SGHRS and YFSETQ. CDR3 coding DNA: TGCGCCAGCAGCTTGGAGGGGCCCCCCACAGATACGCAGTATTTT. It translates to CASSLEGPPTDTQYF.